The source of this T cell receptor (beta chain) is a study of shared clonotypes between healthy human individuals. Original methodology: There were no quality scores in the junction-only immunoSEQ sequences, so filtering differed. Here immunoSEQ multiplex PCR was the method, and the copy in TCRdb shows in-frame clones only, minus some. V, J and clone size reflect that table, while D and trimming were determined from the DNA. The data hold more than 2 million clones, with about 95% observed a single time. Terminally differentiated effector memory CD45RA+ cells were left out of the naive CD8 fraction, which was CD45RO-negative and positively selected for CCR7. Donors included only healthy HIV-negative adults lacking recent acute infections or vaccinations. The CDR3 extends over 18 amino acids. Germline CDR1 MGHRA, CDR2 YSYEKL. The junction had 11 bases not matched to a gene; V was cut back by 2 bases and J by 3 bases.

The sample taken for sequencing was naive CD8+ T cells sorted from blood. The chain has TRBV4-1 and TRBJ2-2, with 8 bases that match TRBD1. The clonotype comes from a young man in good health. The CDR3 here is CASSQTNQGAPDTGELFF. The CDR3 nucleotides read TGCGCCAGCAGCCAAACGAATCAGGGGGCGCCGGACACCGGGGAGCTGTTTTTT.